This paragraph covers one TCR beta chain sequence. What it binds is unknown. This entry is derived from a study of PD-1 blockade in classical Hodgkin lymphoma. Study conclusions and caveats: Healthy donors were reported to have higher baseline TCR diversity than newly diagnosed patients. The causes of the repertoire differences, possibly disease activity or prior therapy, remain undefined.

The CDR3 has 13 amino acids. Per the germline V gene, CDR1 is LNHDA and CDR2 is SQIVND (reference sequence). V was shortened by 1 base and J by 6 bases, with 9 bases between the two germline ends. The protocol was immunoSEQ multiplex PCR, while the TCRdb copy is restricted to in-frame clones and leaves out a portion. Of about 46,000 clones in the sample, about nine tenths were seen once. Described time point: newly diagnosed, previously untreated cHL patient sample. It was PBMCs in newly diagnosed, untreated classical Hodgkin lymphoma that served as comparison. Sequencing used peripheral blood mononuclear cells (PBMCs). V gene TRBV19 combines with J gene TRBJ1-1; D not certain. This receptor was identified in a human donor with classical Hodgkin lymphoma. This CDR3 reads CASSIVDGPEAFF. As DNA, the CDR3 is TGTGCCAGTAGTATAGTTGATGGACCTGAAGCTTTCTTT.